The 5 T cell receptor beta chains below come from one sample, sequenced in a study of blood T cell repertoires in COVID-19. Sequencing was performed with immunoSEQ multiplex PCR; in TCRdb, only in-frame clones are kept and a portion is missing. Counted here are nearly 70,000 clones, roughly 87% occurring once; the ten biggest clones make up 3.4%. The sequenced material came from peripheral blood. The receptors were gathered from a woman aged 50 to 65 with COVID-19, enrolled during active disease.

The chain recombines TRBV5-1 with TRBJ2-3; TRBD2 matches at 15 bases. Trimming removed 2 bases from V and 4 bases from J; junction bases left unmatched: 5. The CDR3 is made up of 17 amino acids. Germline V gene lookup returns CDR1 SGHRS and CDR2 YFSETQ. This CDR3 is CASSFGTSGRRADTQYF. The CDR3 nucleotides are TGCGCCAGCAGCTTCGGGACTAGCGGGAGGAGGGCAGATACGCAGTATTTT.

CDR3 sequence: CATGLADINEQFF. The CDR3 DNA reads TGTGCCACCGGACTAGCGGACATAAATGAGCAGTTCTTC. The J gene is TRBJ2-1, the V gene TRBV10-3; TRBD2 aligns across 10 bases. This CDR3 spans 13 amino acids. Trimming at V came to 10 bases and at J to 7 bases, leaving 7 bases not matched to a gene. Germline loops: CDR1 ENHRY, CDR2 SYGVKD.

The genes are TRBV5-1 and TRBJ1-2; D is perhaps TRBD1 (5 bases). Germline V gene sequence: CDR1 SGHRS, CDR2 YFSETQ. This CDR3 has 14 residues. V lost 0 bases, J lost 4 bases, and 10 bases lay in between. The CDR3 nucleotides are TGCGCCAGCAGCTTGGAGCAGGGTTTCTATGGCTACACCTTC. Encoded protein: CASSLEQGFYGYTF.

V usage is TRBV19 and J usage is TRBJ2-1, with D perhaps matching TRBD2 (5 bases). Germline V lookup: CDR1 LNHDA, CDR2 SQIVND (reference sequence). Trimming removed 9 bases from V and 3 bases from J, with 12 bases in between. This CDR3 region has 13 residues. This chain's CDR3 is CASRRSGYNEQFF. The DNA for the CDR3 is TGTGCCAGCAGGAGGTCCGGCTACAATGAGCAGTTCTTC.

The J gene is TRBJ1-1, the V gene TRBV14; unclear D gene. This CDR3 is 14 amino acids long. V was pared by 1 base and J by 1 base, with 7 bases between. Germline V lookup: CDR1 SGHDN, CDR2 FVKESK. Here the CDR3 DNA reads TGTGCCAGCAGCCAAGTCCGGGGGAACACTGAAGCTTTCTTT. Its translation: CASSQVRGNTEAFF.